Sequencing of this T cell receptor (beta chain) was carried out in a study of T cell responses to AZD1222 COVID-19 vaccine. Study at large: Combined were second doses at about 4 or about 12 weeks. Study-level results: Following two doses of AZD1222, Spike-specific TCR breadth and depth rose. Only a handful of AZD1222 recipients were seropositive at baseline.

A word on this clone: What it binds is not known.

Data came from immunoSEQ multiplex PCR; TCRdb stores just in-frame clones and leaves some out. The sample lists approximately 150,000 clones; 85% to 95% were seen once. Per germline, CDR1 GTSNPN and CDR2 SVGIG (reference sequence). V was cut by 0 bases and J by 5 bases, with 16 bases left in between. The CDR3 contains 16 residues. This sequence originates from an adult in good health. The chain uses TRBV30 and TRBJ1-4; possibly TRBD1 for D (6 bases). Here the sequenced sample was peripheral blood, taken on day 0 of AZD1222 vaccination. CDR3 DNA sequence: TGTGCCTGGAGTGTTCCCCAGGCGGGGGCAAATGAAAAACTGTTTTTT. It translates to CAWSVPQAGANEKLFF. Combining the CDR3 with reference TRBV30 and TRBJ1-4 gives the whole variable domain SQTIHQWPATLVQPVGSPLSLECTVEGTSNPNLYWYRQAAGRGLQLLFYSVGIGQISSEVPQNLSASRPQDRQFILSSKKLLLSDSGFYLCAWSVPQAGANEKLFFGSGTQLSVL.